This T cell receptor (beta chain) was sequenced during a study of T cell changes during pregnancy in multiple sclerosis. Repertoires were generated with immunoSEQ multiplex PCR, while TCRdb's copy carries only in-frame clones and drops some. The profile shows 78,000 or so clones, about 90% of them singletons. The TCR sequence derives from a female donor with multiple sclerosis, enrolled in a pregnancy study. The material was peripheral blood, obtained before pregnancy.

The CDR3 DNA is TGTGCCAGCAGCTTACAGGGTAGGGGCAATGAGCAGTTCTTC. It translates to CASSLQGRGNEQFF. The chain is built from TRBV7-9 and TRBJ2-1, with D possibly being TRBD1 (5 bases). V gave up 2 bases and J gave up 6 bases, with 11 bases separating them. Germline values: CDR1 SEHNR, CDR2 FQNEAQ (reference sequence). CDR3 length: 14 residues. Full variable domain (outside the CDR3, taken from reference TRBV7-9 and TRBJ2-1): DTGVSQNPRHKITKRGQNVTFRCDPISEHNRLYWYRQTLGQGPEFLTYFQNEAQLEKSRLLSDRFSAERPKGSFSTLEIQRTEQGDSAMYLCASSLQGRGNEQFFGPGTRLTVL.